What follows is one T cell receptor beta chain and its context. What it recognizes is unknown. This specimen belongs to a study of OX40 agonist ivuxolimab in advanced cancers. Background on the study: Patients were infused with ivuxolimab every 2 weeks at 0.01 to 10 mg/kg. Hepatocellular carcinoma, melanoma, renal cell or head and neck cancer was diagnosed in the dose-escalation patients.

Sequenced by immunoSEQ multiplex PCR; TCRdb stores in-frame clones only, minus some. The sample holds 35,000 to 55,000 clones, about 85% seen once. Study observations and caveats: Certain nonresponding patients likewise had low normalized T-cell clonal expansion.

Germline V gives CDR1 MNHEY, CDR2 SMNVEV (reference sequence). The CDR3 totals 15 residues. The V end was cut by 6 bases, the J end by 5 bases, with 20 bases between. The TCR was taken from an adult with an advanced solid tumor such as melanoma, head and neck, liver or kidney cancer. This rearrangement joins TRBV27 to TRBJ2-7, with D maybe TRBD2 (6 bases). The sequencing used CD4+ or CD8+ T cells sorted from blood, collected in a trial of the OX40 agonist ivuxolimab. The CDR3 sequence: CASSPGGGFSNEQYF. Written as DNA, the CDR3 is TGTGCCAGCAGCCCCGGGGGTGGGTTCTCGAACGAGCAGTACTTC.